Shown below are 5 T cell receptor beta chains from a single sample sequenced in a study of cytomegalovirus exposure and HLA in healthy donors. PCR used 60 Vbeta primers and 13 Jbeta primers. Generated by immunoSEQ multiplex PCR, the TCRdb table keeps only in-frame clones and is missing some. This table has 90,000 to 95,000 clones, more than 65% appearing once. The sample comprised PBMCs. Receptors were obtained from a girl aged 2 to 9 in good health and CMV-seropositive.

DNA for the CDR3: TGTGCCAGCTCACTTAGCGGGAGCGTCTACGAGCAGTACTTC. This codes for CASSLSGSVYEQYF. This sequence joins TRBV18 and TRBJ2-7, with TRBD2 identical over 9 bases. This CDR3 has 14 residues. Losses at the gene ends were 4 bases for V and 3 bases for J; bases not matched to a gene: 4. Germline V gene sequence: CDR1 KGHSH, CDR2 LQKENI.

V and J are TRBV7-9 and TRBJ2-5; maybe TRBD2 (6 bases). The V gene lost 1 base and the J gene lost 5 bases, with 17 bases spanning the gap. Germline CDR1 SEHNR, CDR2 FQNEAQ (reference sequence). CDR3 length: 16 amino acids. CDR3 DNA sequence: TGTGCCAGCAGCTTAGTGGCCGGAGGGACTGGGGAGACCCAGTACTTC. It translates to CASSLVAGGTGETQYF. The full variable domain, its missing parts supplied by reference TRBV7-9 and TRBJ2-5, is DTGVSQNPRHKITKRGQNVTFRCDPISEHNRLYWYRQTLGQGPEFLTYFQNEAQLEKSRLLSDRFSAERPKGSFSTLEIQRTEQGDSAMYLCASSLVAGGTGETQYFGPGTRLLVL.

This sequence joins TRBV4-2 and TRBJ2-7; 12 bases agree with TRBD2. CDR1 is LGHNA, CDR2 YNFKEQ, per germline. The CDR3 spans 15 residues. V shed 1 base and J 4 bases; nucleotides not matched to a gene: 2. Here the CDR3 DNA reads TGTGCCAGCAGCCAAGGACTAGCGGGAGTGTACGAGCAGTACTTC. Its translation: CASSQGLAGVYEQYF.

J is TRBJ2-5 and V is TRBV27; D gene unclear. This CDR3 spans 13 amino acids. Trimming cost V 5 bases and J 5 bases, with 12 bases left between them. CDR1 is MNHEY, CDR2 SMNVEV, per germline (reference sequence). The CDR3: CASSPRSGETQYF. CDR3 sequence (DNA): TGTGCCAGCAGTCCAAGATCGGGTGAGACCCAGTACTTC.

The CDR3 sequence is CASSTGSTEAFF. DNA of the CDR3: TGTGCCAGTAGTACAGGGTCTACTGAAGCTTTCTTT. The genes are TRBV19 and TRBJ1-1; D is possibly TRBD1 (5 bases). The CDR3 totals 12 residues. Looked up from germline, CDR1 is LNHDA and CDR2 is SQIVND (reference sequence). The germline V and J ends were trimmed by 4 bases and 5 bases, with 8 bases remaining between them.